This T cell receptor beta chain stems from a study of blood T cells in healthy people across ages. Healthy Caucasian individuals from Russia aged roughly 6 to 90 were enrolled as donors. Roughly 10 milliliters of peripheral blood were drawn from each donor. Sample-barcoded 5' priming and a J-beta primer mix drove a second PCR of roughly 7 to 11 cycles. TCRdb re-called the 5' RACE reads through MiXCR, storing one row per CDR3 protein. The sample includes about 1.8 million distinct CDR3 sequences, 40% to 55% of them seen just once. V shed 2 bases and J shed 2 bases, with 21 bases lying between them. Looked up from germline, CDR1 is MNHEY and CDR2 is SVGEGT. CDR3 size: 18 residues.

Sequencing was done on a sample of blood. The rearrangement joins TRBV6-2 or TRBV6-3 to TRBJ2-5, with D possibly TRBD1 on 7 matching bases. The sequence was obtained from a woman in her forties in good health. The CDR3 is CASSYPPGQEGTQETQYF. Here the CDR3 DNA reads TGTGCCAGCAGTTACCCCCCCGGACAGGAGGGGACTCAAGAGACCCAGTACTTC.